This paragraph reports one TCR beta chain. This clonotype is described as medium-sized (0.01 to 0.1%). No cognate antigen has been identified for it. The input lacks base qualities; no much larger clone sits a single base away. Library method: PCR. Sequencer: Illumina HiSeq 2500. The public reads were reanalyzed by TCRdb: fastp trimming at Q25, MiXCR alignment, in-frame beta chains only. Under each unique CDR3 protein, matching rows form one entry showing the most common genes and DNA. This sample holds 2,500 to 3,500 distinct CDR3 sequences; approximately 12% were observed only once. In total, the top ten clones hold under 50% of the sample. This record comes from a study of CXCR3 chemokines and chemotherapy response in bladder cancer (dated by TCRdb to between 2022 and 2023). General notes on the study: The study set out to examine whether the activity of the CXCR3 chemokine system within tumors predicted response to chemotherapy in human bladder cancer.

The source is a human donor with bladder cancer that responded to neoadjuvant chemotherapy. This material was collected from a patient whose treatment included neoadjuvant chemotherapy.

CDR3 sequence: CASSPRDRANTEAFF. The DNA reads TGTGCCAGTAGTCCGAGGGACAGGGCGAACACTGAAGCTTTCTTT. The V and J genes are TRBV19 and TRBJ1-1, with 9 central nucleotides matching TRBD1. Compared with germline, V lacks 5 bases and J lacks 1 base; bases without a gene match: 5. The CDR3, from cysteine to phenylalanine, totals 15 residues. Just the 45-base CDR3 DNA is kept, in frame starting at base 1. Per the germline V gene (reference sequence), LNHDA is the CDR1 and SQIVND is the CDR2.